This is a list of T cell receptor beta chains from one sample in a study of CD8 T cells in Susac syndrome. TCRdb itself ran the immunoSEQ multiplex PCR reads through MiXCR, one entry per CDR3 protein. The profile shows some 160,000 distinct CDR3 sequences, 85% to 95% of them singletons. What was sequenced was CD8+ T cells from PBMCs. The receptors were sampled from a human donor with multiple sclerosis. The CDR3 runs from the conserved cysteine through the conserved F or W. D genes are given only for firm matches. Some rows mark clone size as missing; the rest say once, few, many or name a class of expanded clone.

>TRBJ2-1|NA|NA|TRBV6-5
TGTGCCAGCAGTTACGGGGCTCTCTCCAATGAGCAGTTCTTC
CASSYGALSNEQFF
>TRBJ2-1|NA|TRBD2|TRBV5-1
TGCGCCAGCAGCTCCGGACTAGCGAGTTACTACAATGAGCAGTTCTTC
CASSSGLASYYNEQFF
>TRBJ2-3|NA|TRBD2|TRBV20-1
TGCAGTGCTAGTGCGGGGGGGCCGACAGATACGCAGTATTTT
CSASAGGPTDTQYF
>TRBJ2-1|NA|NA|TRBV20-1
TGCAGTGCTCCGTCGGAGGGCTCCTACAATGAGCAGTTCTTC
CSAPSEGSYNEQFF
>TRBJ2-4|NA|NA|TRBV7-9
TGTGCCAGCAGCTTAGTGCGGGATCCGTTGGTGGACATTCAGTACTTC
CASSLVRDPLVDIQYF
>TRBJ2-7|NA|NA|TRBV6-4
TGTGCCAGCAGTGACTCGGACGAGCAGTACTTC
CASSDSDEQYF
>TRBJ2-1|NA|NA|TRBV12-3/TRBV12-4
TGTGCCAGCAGCGCAGGGGGGTCCTACAATGAGCAGTTCTTC
CASSAGGSYNEQFF
>TRBJ2-3|NA|TRBD2|TRBV7-9
TGTGCCAGCAGCCTCGGCATTAGCGGGGGATACACAGATACGCAGTATTTT
CASSLGISGGYTDTQYF
>TRBJ1-1|NA|NA|TRBV5-6
TGTGCCAGCAGCTGGGGGGGCATAGGCACTGAAGCTTTCTTT
CASSWGGIGTEAFF
>TRBJ2-7|NA|TRBD1|TRBV7-2
TGTGCCAGCAGCGAGAGAGGGACAGGGTACTCCTACGAGCAGTACTTC
CASSERGTGYSYEQYF
>TRBJ1-2|once|NA|TRBV20-1
TGCAGTGCTAGAGGTAGAGGGGTTGGCTATGGCTACACCTTC
CSARGRGVGYGYTF
>TRBJ2-1|NA|TRBD2|TRBV20-1
TGCAGTGCTACCATTAGCGGGAGGGGTTCCTACAATGAGCAGTTCTTC
CSATISGRGSYNEQFF
>TRBJ2-1|once|NA|TRBV11-2
TGTGCCAGCAGCTTACTTGTAGCGGCGGGGAATGAGCAGTTCTTC
CASSLLVAAGNEQFF
>TRBJ2-6|NA|NA|TRBV6-4
TGTGCCAGCAGTGCCGTGGCTGGGGCCAACGTCCTGACTTTC
CASSAVAGANVLTF
>TRBJ1-6|once|NA|TRBV12-3/TRBV12-4
TGTGCCAGCAGTTTACCACTTAGCTCCTATAATTCACCCCTCCACTTT
CASSLPLSSYNSPLHF
>TRBJ2-7|NA|NA|TRBV20-1
TGCAGTGCTAGGGAGCAGGGCGGGCCCTACGAGCAGTACTTC
CSAREQGGPYEQYF
>TRBJ2-1|NA|NA|TRBV27
TGTGCCAGCAGTTTAAATAGTTTGGTCTCCTACAATGAGCAGTTCTTC
CASSLNSLVSYNEQFF
>TRBJ2-5|NA|TRBD1|TRBV12-3/TRBV12-4
TGTGCCAGCAGCCGGATGACAGGGGGCTTGGAGACCCAGTACTTC
CASSRMTGGLETQYF
>TRBJ2-5|NA|NA|TRBV3-1
TGTGCCAGCAGCCAAGACGAGTCTAGCCGCCAAGAGACCCAGTACTTC
CASSQDESSRQETQYF
>TRBJ2-7|once|NA|TRBV7-9
TGTGCCAGCAGCCCCCGGGACAACTACGAGCAGTACTTC
CASSPRDNYEQYF
>TRBJ2-7|NA|NA|TRBV20-1
TGCAGTGCTAGAGATTGGAAGGGCGCCACCTACGAGCAGTACTTC
CSARDWKGATYEQYF
>TRBJ2-7|NA|NA|TRBV20-1
TGCAGTGCTAGGAGGGGACTCGACTACGAGCAGTACTTC
CSARRGLDYEQYF
>TRBJ1-2|NA|NA|TRBV5-6
TGTGCCAGCAGCTTGGTCGGCGACCCGACGGGCTACACCTTC
CASSLVGDPTGYTF
>TRBJ2-7|NA|TRBD1|TRBV7-9
TGTGCCAGCAGCTTATGGACAGGGCGCTACGAGCAGTACTTC
CASSLWTGRYEQYF
>TRBJ2-3|NA|NA|TRBV3-1
TGTGCCAGCAGCCTTGACTCGGACACAGATACGCAGTATTTT
CASSLDSDTDTQYF
>TRBJ2-7|once|NA|TRBV27
TGTGCCAGCAGTTTTAATCTAGGGTACGAGCAGTACTTC
CASSFNLGYEQYF
>TRBJ1-1|NA|NA|TRBV23-1
TGCGCCATCTGGAACACTGAAGCTTTCTTT
CAIWNTEAFF
>TRBJ2-2|NA|NA|TRBV5-4
TGTGCCAGCAGCTTGGATTGGCGCGGCGGGGAGCTGTTTTTT
CASSLDWRGGELFF
>TRBJ2-7|NA|NA|TRBV7-2
TGTGCCAGCAGCTTAGGGATCGCCGAGCAGTACTTC
CASSLGIAEQYF
>TRBJ2-1|NA|NA|TRBV12-3/TRBV12-4
TGTGCCAGCAGTTTAAAATTCCATGAGCAGTTCTTC
CASSLKFHEQFF
>TRBJ2-7|NA|NA|TRBV27
TGTGCCAGCAGTTTAGCGGACCACTACGAGCAGTACTTC
CASSLADHYEQYF
>TRBJ2-7|NA|TRBD1|TRBV7-9
TGTGCCAGCAGCCGCGGACAGGGTGACGACGAGCAGTACTTC
CASSRGQGDDEQYF
>TRBJ2-5|NA|NA|TRBV7-8
TGTGCCAGCAGCTACCCAGTAACAGGGAACCCTAAGGGGACCCAGTACTTC
CASSYPVTGNPKGTQYF
>TRBJ1-5|NA|TRBD1|TRBV5-1
TGCGCCAGCAGCTTGGACAACAGGGGGAATCAGCCCCAGCATTTT
CASSLDNRGNQPQHF
>TRBJ2-2|NA|TRBD2|TRBV20-1
TGCAGTGCTAGACCCCGACTAGCGGCGAACACCGGGGAGCTGTTTTTT
CSARPRLAANTGELFF
>TRBJ2-3|NA|TRBD2|TRBV20-1
TGCAGTGGTCACCCCTGGGGAGGGAGCACAGATACGCAGTATTTT
CSGHPWGGSTDTQYF
>TRBJ2-7|NA|NA|TRBV10-3
TGTGCCACAGAGGACTCTGGAGACTACGAGCAGTACTTC
CATEDSGDYEQYF
>TRBJ2-1|NA|NA|TRBV29-1
TGCAGCGGGAGGGCCTACAATGAGCAGTTCTTC
CSGRAYNEQFF
>TRBJ2-7|NA|NA|TRBV9
TGTGCCAGCAGCGTAGGGGGAAACCCCTACGAGCAGTACTTC
CASSVGGNPYEQYF
>TRBJ2-5|NA|NA|TRBV10-3
TGTGCCATCAGTGCCCCTCCCGGACCGCCCGTTAACTTC
CAISAPPGPPVNF
>TRBJ2-2|NA|NA|TRBV29-1
TGCAGCGTTGTGAGAACCACCGGGGAGCTGTTTTTT
CSVVRTTGELFF
>TRBJ2-3|NA|TRBD2|TRBV27
TGTGCCAGCAGTCGTTATAGCGGGGGAACACGGGAGGCGCAGTATTTT
CASSRYSGGTREAQYF
>TRBJ1-1|once|NA|TRBV9
TGTGCCTCAGCTATGGGGGACACTGAAGCTTTCTTT
CASAMGDTEAFF
>TRBJ2-4|NA|NA|TRBV27
TGTGCCAGCAGTTTCGGCAGGCTAAACATTCAGTACTTC
CASSFGRLNIQYF
>TRBJ2-1|NA|NA|TRBV7-9
TGTGCCAGCAGCACCAGCTCCTACAATGAGCAGTTCTTC
CASSTSSYNEQFF
>TRBJ2-1|NA|NA|TRBV7-9
TGTGCCAGCAGCTTAGCGTCCGATGAGCAGTTCTTC
CASSLASDEQFF
>TRBJ2-3|NA|NA|TRBV6-1
TGTGCCAGCAGTGAAGCGGCCCAGGGAGCGAGTACGCAGTATTTT
CASSEAAQGASTQYF
>TRBJ2-5|NA|TRBD2|TRBV27
TGTGCCAGCAGACCAGGACTAGTTCCAGAGACCCAGTACTTC
CASRPGLVPETQYF
>TRBJ2-1|NA|NA|TRBV4-2
TGTGCCAGCAGCCAAGGGGCTGCCAATGAGCAGTTCTTC
CASSQGAANEQFF
>TRBJ1-4|NA|NA|TRBV9
TGTGCCAGCAGCGTAGGAAACAGGGCTGTTAATGAAAAACTGTTTTTT
CASSVGNRAVNEKLFF
>TRBJ2-7|NA|TRBD1|TRBV29-1
TGCAGCACCCGGGACAGGGGAACCTACGAGCAGTACTTC
CSTRDRGTYEQYF
>TRBJ1-1|once|NA|TRBV27
TGTGCCAGCAAGAGTCAGTTGAACACTGAAGCTTTCTTT
CASKSQLNTEAFF